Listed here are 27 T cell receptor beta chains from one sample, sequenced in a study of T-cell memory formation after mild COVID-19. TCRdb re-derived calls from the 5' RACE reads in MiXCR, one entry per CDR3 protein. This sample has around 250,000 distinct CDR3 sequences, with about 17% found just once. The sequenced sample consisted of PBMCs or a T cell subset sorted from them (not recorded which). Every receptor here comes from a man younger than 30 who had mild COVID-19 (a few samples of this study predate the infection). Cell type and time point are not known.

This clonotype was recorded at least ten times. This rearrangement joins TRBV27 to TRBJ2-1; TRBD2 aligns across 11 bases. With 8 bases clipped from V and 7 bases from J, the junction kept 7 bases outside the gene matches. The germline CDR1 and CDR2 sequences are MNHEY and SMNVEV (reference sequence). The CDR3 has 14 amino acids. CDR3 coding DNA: TGTGCCAGCTCCGGGACTAGCGGAAGGAATGAGCAGTTCTTC. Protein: CASSGTSGRNEQFF.

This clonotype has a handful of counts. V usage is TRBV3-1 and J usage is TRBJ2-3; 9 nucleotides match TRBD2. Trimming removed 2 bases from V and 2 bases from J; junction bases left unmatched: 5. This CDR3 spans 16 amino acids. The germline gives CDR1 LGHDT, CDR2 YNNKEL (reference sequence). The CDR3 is CASSQSAGGPTDTQYF. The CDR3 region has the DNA TGTGCCAGCAGCCAATCAGCGGGGGGCCCCACAGATACGCAGTATTTT.

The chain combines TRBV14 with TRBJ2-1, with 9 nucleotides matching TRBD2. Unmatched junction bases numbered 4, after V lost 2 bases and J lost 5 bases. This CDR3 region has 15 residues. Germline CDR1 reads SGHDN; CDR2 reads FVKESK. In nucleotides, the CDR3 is TGTGCCAGCAGCCAACTAGCGGGGCATAACAATGAGCAGTTCTTC. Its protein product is CASSQLAGHNNEQFF.

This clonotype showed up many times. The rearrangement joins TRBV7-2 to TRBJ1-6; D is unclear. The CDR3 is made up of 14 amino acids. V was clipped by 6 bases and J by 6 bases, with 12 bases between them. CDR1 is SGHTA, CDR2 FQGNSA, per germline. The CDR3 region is CASSFQAPNSPLHF. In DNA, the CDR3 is TGTGCCAGCAGTTTTCAGGCCCCTAATTCACCCCTCCACTTT.

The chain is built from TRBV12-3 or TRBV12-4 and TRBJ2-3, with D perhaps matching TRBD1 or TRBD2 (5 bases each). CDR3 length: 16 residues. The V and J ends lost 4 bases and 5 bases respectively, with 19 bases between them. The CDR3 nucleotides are TGTGCCAGCAGTTCAAGTTGGGGCAGGGCGGGAGATACGCAGTATTTT. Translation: CASSSSWGRAGDTQYF.

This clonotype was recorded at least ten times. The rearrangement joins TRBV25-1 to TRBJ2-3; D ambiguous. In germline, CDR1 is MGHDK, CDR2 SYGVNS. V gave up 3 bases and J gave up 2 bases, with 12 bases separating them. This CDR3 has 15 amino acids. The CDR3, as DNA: TGTGCCAGCAGTGAGTGGTCAGAGTTCACAGATACGCAGTATTTT. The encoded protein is CASSEWSEFTDTQYF.

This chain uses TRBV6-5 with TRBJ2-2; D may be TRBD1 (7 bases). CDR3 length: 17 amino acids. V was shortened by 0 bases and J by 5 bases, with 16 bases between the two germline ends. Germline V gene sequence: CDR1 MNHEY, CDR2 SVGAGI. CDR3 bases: TGTGCCAGCAGTTACTCTTTGGGGCAGGGGGGAACCGGGGAGCTGTTTTTT. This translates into CASSYSLGQGGTGELFF.

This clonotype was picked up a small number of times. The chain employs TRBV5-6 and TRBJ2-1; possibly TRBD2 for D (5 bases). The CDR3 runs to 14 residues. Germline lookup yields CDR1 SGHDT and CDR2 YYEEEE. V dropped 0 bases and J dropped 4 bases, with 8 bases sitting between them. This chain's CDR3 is CASSLVGDYNEQFF. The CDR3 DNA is TGTGCCAGCAGCTTGGTCGGGGATTACAATGAGCAGTTCTTC.

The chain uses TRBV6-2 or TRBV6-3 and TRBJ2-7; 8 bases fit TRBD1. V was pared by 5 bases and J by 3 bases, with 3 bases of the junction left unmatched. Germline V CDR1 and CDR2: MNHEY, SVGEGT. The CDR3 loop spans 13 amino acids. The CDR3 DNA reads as TGTGCCAGCAGTACAGGGGGTCTCTACGAGCAGTACTTC. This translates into CASSTGGLYEQYF.

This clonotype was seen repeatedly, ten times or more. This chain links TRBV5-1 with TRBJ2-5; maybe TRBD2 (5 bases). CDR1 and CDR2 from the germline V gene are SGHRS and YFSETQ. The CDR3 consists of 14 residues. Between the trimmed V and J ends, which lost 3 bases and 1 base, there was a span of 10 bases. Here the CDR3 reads CASSSGSTQETQYF. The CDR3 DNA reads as TGCGCCAGCAGCTCGGGATCGACCCAAGAGACCCAGTACTTC.

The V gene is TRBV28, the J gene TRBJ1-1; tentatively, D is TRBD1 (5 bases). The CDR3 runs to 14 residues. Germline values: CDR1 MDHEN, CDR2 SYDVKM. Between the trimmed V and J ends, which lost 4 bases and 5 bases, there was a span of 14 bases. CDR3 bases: TGTGCCAGCAGTTGGGACGCCGGGGGGACTGAAGCTTTCTTT. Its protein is CASSWDAGGTEAFF.

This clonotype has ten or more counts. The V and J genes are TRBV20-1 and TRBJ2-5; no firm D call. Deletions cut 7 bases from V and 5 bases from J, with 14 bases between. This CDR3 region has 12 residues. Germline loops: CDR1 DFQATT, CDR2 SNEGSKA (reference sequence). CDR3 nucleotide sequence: TGCAGTGGCCTAGGACCTTGGGAGACCCAGTACTTC. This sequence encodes CSGLGPWETQYF.

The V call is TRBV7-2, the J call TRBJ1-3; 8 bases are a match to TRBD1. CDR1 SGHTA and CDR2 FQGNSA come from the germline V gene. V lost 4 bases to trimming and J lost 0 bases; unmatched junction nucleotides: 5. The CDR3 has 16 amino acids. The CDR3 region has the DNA TGTGCCAGCAGCTCCGGGACAGGTTACTCTGGAAACACCATATATTTT. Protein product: CASSSGTGYSGNTIYF.

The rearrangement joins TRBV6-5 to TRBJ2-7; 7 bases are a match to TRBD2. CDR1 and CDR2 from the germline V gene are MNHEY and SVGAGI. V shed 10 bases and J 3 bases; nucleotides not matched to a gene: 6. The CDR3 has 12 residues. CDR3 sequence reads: CATGTTFYEQYV. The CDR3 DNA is TGTGCCACCGGGACTACGTTCTACGAGCAGTACGTC.

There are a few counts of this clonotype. The chain's CDR3 is CASSIDFQPQHF. The CDR3 DNA sequence: TGTGCCAGTAGTATAGATTTTCAGCCCCAGCATTTT. The chain links TRBV19 to TRBJ1-5; D not resolved. Between the trimmed V and J ends, which lost 0 bases and 6 bases, there was a span of 3 bases. CDR3 length: 12 residues. The germline gives CDR1 LNHDA, CDR2 SQIVND (reference sequence).

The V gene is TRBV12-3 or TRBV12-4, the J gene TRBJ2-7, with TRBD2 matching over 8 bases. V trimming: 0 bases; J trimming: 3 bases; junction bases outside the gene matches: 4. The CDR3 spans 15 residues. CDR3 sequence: CASSLAPGGVYEQYF. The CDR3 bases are TGTGCCAGCAGTTTAGCCCCGGGGGGGGTCTACGAGCAGTACTTC.

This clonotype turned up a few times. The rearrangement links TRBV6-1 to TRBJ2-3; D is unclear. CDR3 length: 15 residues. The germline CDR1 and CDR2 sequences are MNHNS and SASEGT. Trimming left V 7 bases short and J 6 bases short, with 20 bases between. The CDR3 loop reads CASTTVPVNVDTQYF. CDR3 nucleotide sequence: TGTGCCAGCACGACCGTCCCGGTGAACGTTGATACGCAGTATTTT.

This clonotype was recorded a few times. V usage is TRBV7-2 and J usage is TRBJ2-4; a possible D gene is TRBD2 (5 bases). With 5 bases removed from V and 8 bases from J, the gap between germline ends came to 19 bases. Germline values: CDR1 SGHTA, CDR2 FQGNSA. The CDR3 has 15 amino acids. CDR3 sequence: CASSPLWTEEDIQYF. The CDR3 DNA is TGTGCCAGCAGCCCCCTCTGGACCGAGGAGGACATTCAGTACTTC. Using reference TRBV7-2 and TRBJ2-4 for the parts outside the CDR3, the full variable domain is GAGVSQSPSNKVTEKGKDVELRCDPISGHTALYWYRQSLGQGLEFLIYFQGNSAPDKSGLPSDRFSAERTGGSVSTLTIQRTQQEDSAVYLCASSPLWTEEDIQYFGAGTRLSVL.

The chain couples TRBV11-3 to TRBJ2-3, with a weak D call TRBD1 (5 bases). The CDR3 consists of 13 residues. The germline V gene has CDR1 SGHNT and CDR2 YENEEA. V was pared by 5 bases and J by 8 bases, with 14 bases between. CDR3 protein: CASSQQNGATQYF. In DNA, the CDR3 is TGTGCCAGCAGCCAACAAAATGGGGCTACGCAGTATTTT.

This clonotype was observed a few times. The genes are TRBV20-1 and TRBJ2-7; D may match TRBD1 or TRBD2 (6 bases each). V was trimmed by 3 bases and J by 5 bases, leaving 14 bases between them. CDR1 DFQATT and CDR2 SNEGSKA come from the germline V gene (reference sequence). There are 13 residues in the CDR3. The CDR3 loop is CSARAGEAHEQYF. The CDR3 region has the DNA TGCAGTGCTAGGGCAGGGGAGGCACACGAGCAGTACTTC.

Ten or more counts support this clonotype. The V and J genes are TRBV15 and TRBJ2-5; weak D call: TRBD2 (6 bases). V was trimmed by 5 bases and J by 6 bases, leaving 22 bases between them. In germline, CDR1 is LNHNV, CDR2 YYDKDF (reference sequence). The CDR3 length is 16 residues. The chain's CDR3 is CATSPLEGDSSQTQYF. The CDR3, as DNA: TGTGCCACCAGCCCCCTAGAAGGGGACTCTTCGCAGACCCAGTACTTC.

CDR3 nucleotides: TGTGCCAGCAGCTCGGCTAGCGGGAGCCTTAGGTTCTTC. Translating gives CASSSASGSLRFF. This sequence joins TRBV7-9 and TRBJ2-1; 10 bases are a match to TRBD2. Germline lookup yields CDR1 SEHNR and CDR2 FQNEAQ (reference sequence). There are 13 residues in the CDR3. J lost 15 bases, V lost 4 bases, and 9 bases had no gene match.

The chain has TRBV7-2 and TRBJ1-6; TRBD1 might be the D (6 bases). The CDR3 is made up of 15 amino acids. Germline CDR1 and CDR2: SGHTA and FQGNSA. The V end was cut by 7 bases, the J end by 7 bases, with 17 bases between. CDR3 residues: CASTGGRALNSPLHF. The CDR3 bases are TGTGCCAGCACCGGGGGCAGGGCACTAAATTCACCCCTCCACTTT.

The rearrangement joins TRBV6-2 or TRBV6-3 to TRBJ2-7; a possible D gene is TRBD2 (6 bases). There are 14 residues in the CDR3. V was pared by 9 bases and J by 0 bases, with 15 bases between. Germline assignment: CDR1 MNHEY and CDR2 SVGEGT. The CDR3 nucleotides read TGTGCCAGTAAGGGAGGCTTGAGCTCCTACGAGCAGTACTTC. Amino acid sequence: CASKGGLSSYEQYF.

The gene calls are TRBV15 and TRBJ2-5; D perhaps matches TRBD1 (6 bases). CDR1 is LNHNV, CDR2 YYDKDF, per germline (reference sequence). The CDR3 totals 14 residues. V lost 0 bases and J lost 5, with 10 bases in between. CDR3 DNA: TGTGCCACCAGCAGAGACAGGGGAATGGAGACCCAGTACTTC. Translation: CATSRDRGMETQYF.

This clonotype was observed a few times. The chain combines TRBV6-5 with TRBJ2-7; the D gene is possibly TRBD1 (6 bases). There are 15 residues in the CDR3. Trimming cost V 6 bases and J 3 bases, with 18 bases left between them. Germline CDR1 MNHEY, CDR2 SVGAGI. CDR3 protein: CASRNNRERFYEQYF. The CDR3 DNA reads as TGTGCCAGCAGGAACAACAGGGAGCGTTTCTACGAGCAGTACTTC.

The CDR3 spells CATKPDSGNTIYF. The CDR3 nucleotides read TGTGCCACTAAACCGGATTCTGGAAACACCATATATTTT. This chain connects TRBV19 to TRBJ1-3; D unresolved. Trimming took 10 bases from V and 1 from J, leaving 11 bases between them. The CDR3 is 13 amino acids. Germline lookup yields CDR1 LNHDA and CDR2 SQIVND (reference sequence).